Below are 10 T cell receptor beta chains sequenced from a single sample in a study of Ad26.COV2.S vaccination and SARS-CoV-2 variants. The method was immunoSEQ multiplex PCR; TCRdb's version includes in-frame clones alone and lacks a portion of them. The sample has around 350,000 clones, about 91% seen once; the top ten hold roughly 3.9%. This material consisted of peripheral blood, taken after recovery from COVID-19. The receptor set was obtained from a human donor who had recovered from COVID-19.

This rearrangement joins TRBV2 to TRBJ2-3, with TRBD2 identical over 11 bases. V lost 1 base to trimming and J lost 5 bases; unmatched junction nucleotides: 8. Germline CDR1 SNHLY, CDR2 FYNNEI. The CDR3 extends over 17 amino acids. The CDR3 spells CASSEGASGGLVDTQYF. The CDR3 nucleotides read TGTGCCAGCAGTGAAGGGGCTAGCGGGGGGCTAGTAGATACGCAGTATTTT. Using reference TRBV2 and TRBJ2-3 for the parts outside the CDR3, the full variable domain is EPEVTQTPSHQVTQMGQEVILRCVPISNHLYFYWYRQILGQKVEFLVSFYNNEISEKSEIFDDQFSVERPDGSNFTLKIRSTKLEDSAMYFCASSEGASGGLVDTQYFGPGTRLTVL.

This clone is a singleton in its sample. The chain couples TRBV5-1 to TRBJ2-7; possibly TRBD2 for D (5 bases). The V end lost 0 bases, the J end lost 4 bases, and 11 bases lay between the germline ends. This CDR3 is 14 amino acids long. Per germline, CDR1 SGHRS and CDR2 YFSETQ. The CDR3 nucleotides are TGCGCCAGCAGCTTGGGGACGGAGGTTTACGAGCAGTACTTC. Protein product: CASSLGTEVYEQYF.

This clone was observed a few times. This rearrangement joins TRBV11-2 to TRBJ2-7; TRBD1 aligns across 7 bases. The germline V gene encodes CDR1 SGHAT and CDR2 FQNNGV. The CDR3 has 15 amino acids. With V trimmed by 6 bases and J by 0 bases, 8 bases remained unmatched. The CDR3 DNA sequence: TGTGCCAGCAGTAGTTACAGGGGAACCTCCTACGAGCAGTACTTC. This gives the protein CASSSYRGTSYEQYF.

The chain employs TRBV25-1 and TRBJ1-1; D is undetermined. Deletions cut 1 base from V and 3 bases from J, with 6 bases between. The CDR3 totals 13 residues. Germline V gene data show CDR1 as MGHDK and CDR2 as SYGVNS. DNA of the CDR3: TGTGCCAGCAGTGAATTGGATCACACTGAAGCTTTCTTT. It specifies CASSELDHTEAFF.

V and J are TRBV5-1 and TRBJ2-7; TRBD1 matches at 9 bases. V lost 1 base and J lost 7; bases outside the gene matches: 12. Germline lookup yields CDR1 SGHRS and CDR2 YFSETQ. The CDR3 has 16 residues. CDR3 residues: CASSLNPAGTGREQYF. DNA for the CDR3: TGCGCCAGCAGCTTGAACCCAGCCGGGACAGGGCGTGAGCAGTACTTC.

The CDR3 loop is CASRRWGDTEAFF. CDR3 nucleotide sequence: TGCGCCAGCAGAAGATGGGGGGACACTGAAGCTTTCTTT. The chain combines TRBV4-1 with TRBJ1-1; maybe TRBD1 (5 bases). V lost 6 bases and J 3 bases, leaving 11 bases between the germline ends. The CDR3 runs 13 residues. Germline loops: CDR1 MGHRA, CDR2 YSYEKL.

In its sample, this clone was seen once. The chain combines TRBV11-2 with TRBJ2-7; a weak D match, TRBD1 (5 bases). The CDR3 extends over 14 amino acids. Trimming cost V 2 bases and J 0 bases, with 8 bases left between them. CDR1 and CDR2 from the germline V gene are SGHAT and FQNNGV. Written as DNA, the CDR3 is TGTGCCAGCAGCTTATTGCAGGGCTCCTACGAGCAGTACTTC. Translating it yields CASSLLQGSYEQYF.

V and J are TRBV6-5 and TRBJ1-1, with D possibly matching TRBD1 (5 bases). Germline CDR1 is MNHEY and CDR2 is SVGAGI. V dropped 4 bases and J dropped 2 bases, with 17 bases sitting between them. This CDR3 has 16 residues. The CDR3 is CASSFPRTGVNTEAFF. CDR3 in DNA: TGTGCCAGCAGTTTCCCTAGGACGGGGGTAAACACTGAAGCTTTCTTT.

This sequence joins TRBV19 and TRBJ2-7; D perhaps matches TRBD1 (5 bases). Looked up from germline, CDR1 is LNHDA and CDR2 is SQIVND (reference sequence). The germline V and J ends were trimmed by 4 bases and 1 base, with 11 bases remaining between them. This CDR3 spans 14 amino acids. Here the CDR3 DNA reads TGTGCCAGTAGTAAGGACACCACATCCTACGAGCAGTACTTC. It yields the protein CASSKDTTSYEQYF.

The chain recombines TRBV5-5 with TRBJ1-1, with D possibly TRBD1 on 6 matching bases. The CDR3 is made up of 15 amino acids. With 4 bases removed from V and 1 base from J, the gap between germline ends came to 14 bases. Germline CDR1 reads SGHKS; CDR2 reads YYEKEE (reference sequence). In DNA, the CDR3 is TGTGCCAGCAGCCTACGGACAGTCGGGAACACTGAAGCTTTCTTT. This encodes CASSLRTVGNTEAFF. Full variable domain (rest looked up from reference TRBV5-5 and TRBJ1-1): DAGVTQSPTHLIKTRGQQVTLRCSPISGHKSVSWYQQVLGQGPQFIFQYYEKEERGRGNFPDRFSARQFPNYSSELNVNALLLGDSALYLCASSLRTVGNTEAFFGQGTRLTVV.